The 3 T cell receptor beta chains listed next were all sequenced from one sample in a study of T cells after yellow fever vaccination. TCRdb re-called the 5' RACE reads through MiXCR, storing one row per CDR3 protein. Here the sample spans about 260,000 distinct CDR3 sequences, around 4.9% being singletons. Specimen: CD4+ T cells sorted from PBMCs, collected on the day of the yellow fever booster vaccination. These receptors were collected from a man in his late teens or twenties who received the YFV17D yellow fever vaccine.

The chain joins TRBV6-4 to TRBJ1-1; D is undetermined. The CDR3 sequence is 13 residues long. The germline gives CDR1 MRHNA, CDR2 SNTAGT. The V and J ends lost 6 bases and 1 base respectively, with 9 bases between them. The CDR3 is CASSVAENTEAFF. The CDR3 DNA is TGTGCCAGCAGCGTCGCGGAGAACACTGAAGCTTTCTTT.

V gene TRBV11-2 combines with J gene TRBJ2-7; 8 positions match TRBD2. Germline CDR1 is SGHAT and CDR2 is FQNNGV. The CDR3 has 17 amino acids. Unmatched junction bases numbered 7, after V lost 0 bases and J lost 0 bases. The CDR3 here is CASSLDSRGESSYEQYF. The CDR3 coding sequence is TGTGCCAGCAGCTTAGATTCGCGGGGGGAGAGCTCCTACGAGCAGTACTTC. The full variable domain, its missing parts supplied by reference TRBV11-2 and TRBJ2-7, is EAGVAQSPRYKIIEKRQSVAFWCNPISGHATLYWYQQILGQGPKLLIQFQNNGVVDDSQLPKDRFSAERLKGVDSTLKIQPAKLEDSAVYLCASSLDSRGESSYEQYFGPGTRLTVT.

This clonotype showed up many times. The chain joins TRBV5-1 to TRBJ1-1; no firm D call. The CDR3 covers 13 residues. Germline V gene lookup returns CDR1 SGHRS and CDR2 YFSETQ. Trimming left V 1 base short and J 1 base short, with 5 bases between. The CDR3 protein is CASSLPQNTEAFF. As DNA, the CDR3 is TGCGCCAGCAGCTTGCCACAGAACACTGAAGCTTTCTTT.